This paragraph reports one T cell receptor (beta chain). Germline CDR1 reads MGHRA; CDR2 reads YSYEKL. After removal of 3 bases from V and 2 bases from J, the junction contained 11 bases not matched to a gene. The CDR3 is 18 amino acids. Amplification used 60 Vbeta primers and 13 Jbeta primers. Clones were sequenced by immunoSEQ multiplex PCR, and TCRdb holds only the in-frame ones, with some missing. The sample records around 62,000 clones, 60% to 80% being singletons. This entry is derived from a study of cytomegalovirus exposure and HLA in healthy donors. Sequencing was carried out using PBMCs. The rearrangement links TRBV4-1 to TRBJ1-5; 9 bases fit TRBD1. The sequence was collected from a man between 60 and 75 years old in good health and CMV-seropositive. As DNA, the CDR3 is TGCGCCAGCAGCCAGGCCGGGACAGGGAGATACGGCAATCAGCCCCAGCATTTT. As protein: CASSQAGTGRYGNQPQHF.